Each of the 27 T cell receptor beta chains below was sequenced from the same sample in a study of CD8 T cells in ankylosing spondylitis. Each CDR3 protein is one row after TCRdb ran MiXCR on the 5' RACE reads. Here the sample spans 250,000 to 400,000 distinct CDR3 sequences, around a tenth being singletons. Material: blood, either unsorted or a sorted T cell fraction (not recorded which). These receptors came from a female donor with ankylosing spondylitis or in good health (not recorded which).

This clonotype was observed many times. V usage is TRBV28 and J usage is TRBJ1-4; tentative D call: TRBD1 (6 bases). The CDR3 is 14 residues long. With 7 bases removed from V and 5 bases from J, the gap between germline ends came to 14 bases. Germline CDR1 reads MDHEN; CDR2 reads SYDVKM. The CDR3: CASNPQGGNEKLFF. In DNA form, the CDR3 reads TGTGCCAGCAACCCACAGGGTGGGAATGAAAAACTGTTTTTT.

This clonotype was counted at least ten times. The chain combines TRBV5-1 with TRBJ1-1, with D possibly TRBD1 on 5 matching bases. Germline CDR1 and CDR2: SGHRS and YFSETQ. This CDR3 has 14 amino acids. The V end was cut by 4 bases, the J end by 6 bases, with 16 bases between. For the CDR3, the DNA is TGCGCCAGCAGCCCCGACAGAGGTCGGGCTGAAGCTTTCTTT. It codes for CASSPDRGRAEAFF.

J is TRBJ1-1 and V is TRBV2; no definite D call. CDR3 size: 15 residues. Germline V gene sequence: CDR1 SNHLY, CDR2 FYNNEI. Trimming cost V 7 bases and J 2 bases, with 17 bases left between them. The CDR3 loop is CASITLEGVNTEAFF. DNA of the CDR3: TGTGCCAGCATCACCTTAGAGGGCGTCAACACTGAAGCTTTCTTT.

This clonotype was seen at least ten times. The chain uses TRBV7-2 and TRBJ2-5, with no clear D. The CDR3 spans 13 residues. Germline V gene data show CDR1 as SGHTA and CDR2 as FQGNSA. The germline V and J ends were trimmed by 1 base and 6 bases, with 9 bases remaining between them. The CDR3 DNA sequence: TGTGCCAGCAGCTTAGATAAGAGCCAGACCCAGTACTTC. Residues: CASSLDKSQTQYF.

V is TRBV11-2 and J is TRBJ1-2, with D perhaps TRBD1 (5 bases). This CDR3 contains 14 residues. V was clipped by 5 bases and J by 4 bases, with 14 bases between them. Germline CDR1 is SGHAT and CDR2 is FQNNGV. The CDR3, as DNA: TGTGCCAGCAGCCCCGGGCCCAGGGCCTATGGCTACACCTTC. Protein: CASSPGPRAYGYTF.

This clonotype showed up many times. At one boundary the junction diverges from the germline segment, which might be a read error. CDR3 nucleotide sequence: TGCAGCGTTGTATACAGGGACGCCTTC. Its translation is CSVVYRDAF. The chain carries TRBV29-1 and TRBJ2-7, with D possibly TRBD1 on 6 matching bases. Germline CDR1 is SQVTM and CDR2 is ANQGSEA. This CDR3 is 9 amino acids long.

V gene TRBV6-1 combines with J gene TRBJ2-1; D unclear. V shed 5 bases and J shed 0 bases, with 11 bases lying between them. From germline, CDR1 is MNHNS and CDR2 SASEGT. This CDR3 comprises 15 residues. CDR3 nucleotides: TGTGCCAGCAGTCCACGGCTGAGCTCCTACAATGAGCAGTTCTTC. Translated: CASSPRLSSYNEQFF.

This clonotype occurred a few times. This chain links TRBV12-3 or TRBV12-4 with TRBJ2-3; 7 bases fit TRBD1. The CDR3 contains 15 residues. J was trimmed by 3 bases and V by 1 base; bases with no gene match: 4. CDR3 in amino acids: CASSLGRGLTDTQYF. The CDR3 nucleotides are TGTGCCAGCAGTTTAGGTAGGGGGCTAACAGATACGCAGTATTTT.

This CDR3 is CASSTPNLGRNSDTQYF. DNA for the CDR3: TGTGCCAGCAGTACTCCCAACTTGGGACGGAATTCGGATACGCAGTATTTT. The chain couples TRBV6-2 or TRBV6-3 to TRBJ2-3; D could derive from TRBD1 or TRBD2 (5 bases each). In germline, CDR1 is MNHEY, CDR2 SVGEGT. Trimming took off 5 bases at V and 6 bases at J, with 24 bases between the two ends. The CDR3 is 17 residues long.

This clonotype was seen at least ten times. The chain combines TRBV7-2 with TRBJ1-2; TRBD1 matches at 8 bases. With 1 base clipped from V and 8 bases from J, the junction kept 3 bases outside the gene matches. The CDR3 runs 13 residues. Germline CDR1 SGHTA, CDR2 FQGNSA. CDR3 nucleotides: TGTGCCAGCAGCTTAGGGACAGGGAGGGGCTACACCTTC. Amino acid sequence: CASSLGTGRGYTF.

This clonotype was found many times. The chain links TRBV6-5 to TRBJ2-7; D not resolved. Germline V gene data show CDR1 as MNHEY and CDR2 as SVGAGI. CDR3 size: 15 residues. V shed 6 bases and J shed 3 bases, with 18 bases lying between them. The CDR3 DNA sequence: TGTGCCAGCAGCTCCTCAGCTGCGCCTAACTACGAGCAGTACTTC. It encodes CASSSSAAPNYEQYF.

The sample holds a few counts of this clonotype. V is TRBV28 and J is TRBJ1-2, with D unclear. Germline V CDR1 and CDR2: MDHEN, SYDVKM. This CDR3 comprises 11 residues. V was pared by 5 bases and J by 3 bases, with 4 bases between. The CDR3 region has the DNA TGTGCCAGCAGTACAGACTATGGCTACACCTTC. Protein sequence: CASSTDYGYTF.

This clonotype was seen at least ten times. This chain joins TRBV27 and TRBJ1-5, with D maybe TRBD1 (5 bases). The germline V and J ends were trimmed by 3 bases and 6 bases, with 12 bases remaining between them. Germline V gene lookup returns CDR1 MNHEY and CDR2 SMNVEV (reference sequence). The CDR3 totals 14 residues. CDR3 DNA: TGTGCCAGCAGTTTGTATGGGGACCGTCAGCCCCAGCATTTT. Its protein product is CASSLYGDRQPQHF.

This clonotype was found many times. The rearrangement links TRBV18 to TRBJ1-1, with no clear D. The CDR3 runs 16 residues. The germline V and J ends were trimmed by 6 bases and 0 bases, with 17 bases remaining between them. Germline assignment: CDR1 KGHSH and CDR2 LQKENI. The CDR3: CASSTEGILMNTEAFF. The CDR3 nucleotides read TGTGCCAGCTCTACAGAGGGTATTCTAATGAACACTGAAGCTTTCTTT.

This clonotype was seen a few times. The chain carries TRBV5-1 and TRBJ2-1, with TRBD2 matching 11 bases. CDR3 length: 18 residues. The V gene end was trimmed by 0 bases and the J gene end by 8 bases; junction bases not matched to a gene: 13. In germline, CDR1 is SGHRS, CDR2 YFSETQ. CDR3: CASSLVGSGRAVNDEQFF. As DNA, the CDR3 is TGCGCCAGCAGCTTGGTTGGTAGCGGGAGGGCTGTAAATGATGAGCAGTTCTTC.

This clonotype has a count of ten or more. The chain couples TRBV28 to TRBJ1-2, with TRBD1 identical over 7 bases. This CDR3 spans 13 amino acids. The germline gives CDR1 MDHEN, CDR2 SYDVKM. Unmatched junction bases numbered 6, after V lost 8 bases and J lost 3 bases. DNA of the CDR3: TGTGCCAGCCAAAAAGGGACAGACTATGGCTACACCTTC. Protein sequence: CASQKGTDYGYTF.

The genes are TRBV30 and TRBJ2-1, with unresolved D. CDR3 size: 14 residues. V gave up 0 bases and J gave up 5 bases, with 11 bases separating them. CDR1 and CDR2 (germline): GTSNPN, SVGIG (reference sequence). The CDR3, as DNA: TGTGCCTGGAGTGTAGGGCGAGCTAACAATGAGCAGTTCTTC. Its protein product is CAWSVGRANNEQFF.

This clonotype was detected many times. The gene calls are TRBV24-1 and TRBJ1-1, with D possibly TRBD1 on 5 matching bases. Germline V gene sequence: CDR1 KGHDR, CDR2 SFDVKD. Trimming shortened V by 1 base and J by 1 base, and 15 bases separated the two germline ends. The CDR3 has 17 residues. DNA of the CDR3: TGTGCCACCAGTGATTTCGACAGCCAAACCGGGAACACTGAAGCTTTCTTT. Protein: CATSDFDSQTGNTEAFF.

V gene TRBV20-1 combines with J gene TRBJ2-6; D remains ambiguous. Deletions cut 2 bases from V and 0 bases from J, with 17 bases between. Germline V gene data show CDR1 as DFQATT and CDR2 as SNEGSKA (reference sequence). The CDR3 contains 18 residues. This chain's CDR3 is CSARYSFIPSSGANVLTF. DNA for the CDR3: TGCAGTGCTAGATATAGCTTCATCCCCTCCTCTGGGGCCAACGTCCTGACTTTC.

This clonotype was seen repeatedly, ten times or more. J is TRBJ1-6 and V is TRBV6-1; 10 bases are a match to TRBD1. Per germline, CDR1 MNHNS and CDR2 SASEGT. Trimming took 6 bases from V and 9 from J; bases not matched to a gene: 2. The CDR3 has 13 residues. The CDR3 region is CASRGQGFSPLHF. The CDR3 region has the DNA TGTGCCAGCAGGGGACAGGGGTTTTCACCCCTCCACTTT.

This clonotype has ten or more counts. The gene calls are TRBV12-3 or TRBV12-4 and TRBJ2-1, with a tentative D call TRBD2 (5 bases). This CDR3 comprises 13 residues. V lost 6 bases, J lost 10 bases, and 16 bases lay in between. CDR3 region: CASSLTAGLEQFF. The CDR3 region has the DNA TGTGCCAGCAGCCTAACTGCTGGACTCGAGCAGTTCTTC.

This clonotype was recorded many times. The chain joins TRBV9 to TRBJ1-2; 7 positions match TRBD1. The CDR3 has 17 amino acids. Per germline, CDR1 SGDLS and CDR2 YYNGEE. After removal of 4 bases from V and 6 bases from J, the junction contained 18 bases not matched to a gene. Here the CDR3 DNA reads TGTGCCAGCAGCCCCATGGGGGGCAGGGGGATAGGAAATGGCTACACCTTC. Translation gives CASSPMGGRGIGNGYTF.

This clonotype was counted many times. The chain employs TRBV4-3 and TRBJ2-3; 15 bases fit TRBD2. The junction had 9 bases not matched to a gene; V was cut back by 3 bases and J by 5 bases. The germline V gene has CDR1 LGHNA and CDR2 YSLEER. The CDR3 runs to 18 residues. DNA of the CDR3: TGCGCCAGCAGCCACGGGGCACCGGGACTAGCGGGAGGAGATACGCAGTATTTT. Its protein is CASSHGAPGLAGGDTQYF.

There are many counts of this clonotype. The chain is built from TRBV4-3 and TRBJ1-1; D not certain. The CDR3 is 14 residues long. CDR1 is LGHNA and CDR2 is YSLEER in the germline V gene. V lost 0 bases, J lost 5 bases, and 10 bases lay in between. This chain's CDR3 is CASSQDSSGTEAFF. In nucleotides, the CDR3 is TGCGCCAGCAGCCAAGACAGCAGCGGGACTGAAGCTTTCTTT.

The J gene is TRBJ2-1, the V gene TRBV30, with 8 bases matching TRBD2. The CDR3 has 16 residues. CDR1 GTSNPN and CDR2 SVGIG come from the germline V gene (reference sequence). The V segment lost 2 bases and the J segment 0 bases; nucleotides outside the gene matches: 6. CDR3 sequence: CAWSISGGRSYNEQFF. CDR3 nucleotides: TGTGCCTGGAGTATATCGGGGGGGCGCTCCTACAATGAGCAGTTCTTC.

This clonotype was counted many times. The chain's CDR3 is CSACEGDTEAFF. Written as DNA, the CDR3 is TGCAGTGCTTGTGAGGGTGACACTGAAGCTTTCTTT. This chain uses TRBV20-1 with TRBJ1-1; no clear D gene. The CDR3 covers 12 residues. Trimming left V 5 bases short and J 3 bases short, with 10 bases between. Germline lookup yields CDR1 DFQATT and CDR2 SNEGSKA (reference sequence).

A single count supports this clonotype. This may stem from a read error, because a much larger clone lies one nucleotide away. The rearrangement joins TRBV20-1 to TRBJ2-1; maybe TRBD2 (5 bases). This CDR3 region has 15 residues. Germline-derived CDR1 and CDR2 are DFQATT and SNEGSKA (reference sequence). The CDR3 DNA reads TGCAGTGCCTTGTGGGCGGGCGGTCCCTACAATGCGCAGTTCTTC. Its translation: CSALWAGGPYNAQFF.